These 7 T cell receptor beta chains originate from one sample sequenced in a study of post-analysis software for immune sequencing data. Regarding the study as a whole: Compared with controls, patients had more of about 5 TRBV segments, including TRBV5-6, TRBV5-1 and TRBV20-1.

The antigens of these receptors remain unknown. Carried by the TCR beta cDNA libraries were unique molecular identifiers. MiXCR, run by TCRdb on the PCR reads, gives a single entry per CDR3 protein. Of roughly 800,000 distinct CDR3 sequences in the sample, roughly 50% are singletons; the top ten hold 4% to 5%. The specimen was blood. The source of these receptors is a girl aged 10-17 years with multiple sclerosis.

This chain uses TRBV6-6 with TRBJ1-6, with D unresolved. With 8 bases removed from V and 6 bases from J, the gap between germline ends came to 17 bases. This CDR3 region has 15 residues. Germline CDR1 is MNHNY and CDR2 is SVGAGI (reference sequence). DNA of the CDR3: TGTGCCAGCGGGGTCCTACTCCTACCTAATTCACCCCTCCACTTT. This sequence encodes CASGVLLLPNSPLHF.

This clonotype was observed a few times. The CDR3 spells CASSTHLQGRQETQYF. CDR3 DNA sequence: TGTGCCAGCAGCACCCATTTGCAGGGCCGGCAAGAGACCCAGTACTTC. The chain links TRBV9 to TRBJ2-5; D possibly corresponds to TRBD1 (5 bases). V lost 4 bases and J lost 2, with 18 bases in between. CDR3 length equals 16 residues. Germline CDR1 and CDR2: SGDLS and YYNGEE.

The CDR3, as DNA: TGCAGCGTGGACGGGCCCAGGTTGAACACTGAAGCTTTCTTT. Amino acid sequence: CSVDGPRLNTEAFF. The chain recombines TRBV29-1 with TRBJ1-1; D not certain. Trimming stripped 6 bases from V and 0 bases from J, with 14 bases between. Germline V gene sequence: CDR1 SQVTM, CDR2 ANQGSEA. The CDR3 is 14 residues long.

This chain uses TRBV7-8 with TRBJ2-7; TRBD2 matches 8 bases. V was pared by 5 bases and J by 5 bases, with 11 bases of the junction left unmatched. The CDR3 loop spans 15 amino acids. Per the germline V gene, CDR1 is SGHVS and CDR2 is FQNEAQ. This CDR3 reads CASSIERTSNHEQYF. CDR3 nucleotides: TGTGCCAGCAGCATCGAAAGGACTAGCAACCACGAGCAGTACTTC.

This clonotype was counted a few times. The rearrangement joins TRBV6-1 to TRBJ2-7; 8 nucleotides line up with TRBD2. Per germline, CDR1 MNHNS and CDR2 SASEGT. This CDR3 is built from 16 residues. V gave up 5 bases and J gave up 3 bases; unmatched junction bases: 12. In nucleotides, the CDR3 is TGTGCCAGCAGTCAACCCCTAGGTGCGGGGGGCTACGAGCAGTACTTC. Translation gives CASSQPLGAGGYEQYF.

The rearrangement links TRBV20-1 to TRBJ2-5; D might be TRBD2 (6 bases). The germline gives CDR1 DFQATT, CDR2 SNEGSKA (reference sequence). Trimming removed 2 bases at V and 4 bases at J, with 14 bases between. The length of the CDR3 is 14 residues. The CDR3 spells CSARSGLPIETQYF. CDR3 coding DNA: TGCAGTGCTAGATCAGGACTACCAATAGAGACCCAGTACTTC.

Concerning this clonotype: This CDR3 fails to terminate in the conserved phenylalanine or tryptophan, so it likely reflects a read error. The V call is TRBV12-3 or TRBV12-4, the J call TRBJ2-3; the match to TRBD2 covers 7 bases. The CDR3 runs to 15 residues. The J segment lost 4 bases and the V segment lost 3 bases, leaving 7 bases of the junction unmatched. The CDR3 here is CASSFGGRGADTQYS. For the CDR3, the DNA is TGTGCCAGCAGTTTTGGTGGACGGGGGGCAGATACGCAGTATTCT.